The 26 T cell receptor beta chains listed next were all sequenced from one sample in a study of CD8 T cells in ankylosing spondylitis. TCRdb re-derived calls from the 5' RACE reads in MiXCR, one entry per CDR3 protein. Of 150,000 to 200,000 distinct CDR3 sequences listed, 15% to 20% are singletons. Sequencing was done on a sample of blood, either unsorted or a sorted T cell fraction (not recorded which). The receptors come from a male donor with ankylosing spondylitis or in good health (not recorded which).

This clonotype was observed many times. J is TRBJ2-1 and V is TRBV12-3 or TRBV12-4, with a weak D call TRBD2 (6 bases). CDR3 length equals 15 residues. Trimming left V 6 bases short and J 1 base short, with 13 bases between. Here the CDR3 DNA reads TGTGCCAGCAGGCCTCGGGACTTTTCCTACAATGAGCAGTTCTTC. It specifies CASRPRDFSYNEQFF.

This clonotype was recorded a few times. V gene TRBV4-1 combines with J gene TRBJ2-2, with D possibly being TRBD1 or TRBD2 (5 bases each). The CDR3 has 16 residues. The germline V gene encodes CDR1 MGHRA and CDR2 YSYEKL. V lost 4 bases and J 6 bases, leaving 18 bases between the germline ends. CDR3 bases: TGCGCCAGCAGCCCTGAGGGGAGAGAGAGGGCCGGGGAGCTGTTTTTT. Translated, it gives CASSPEGRERAGELFF.

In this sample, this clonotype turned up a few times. CDR3 protein: CASSFGGDYNEQFF. In DNA, the CDR3 is TGTGCCAGCAGCTTTGGCGGAGACTACAATGAGCAGTTCTTC. The chain links TRBV11-2 to TRBJ2-1; D remains unclear. The V gene's germline CDR1 is SGHAT and CDR2 FQNNGV. V gave up 3 bases and J gave up 3 bases, with 9 bases separating them. The CDR3 is made up of 14 amino acids.

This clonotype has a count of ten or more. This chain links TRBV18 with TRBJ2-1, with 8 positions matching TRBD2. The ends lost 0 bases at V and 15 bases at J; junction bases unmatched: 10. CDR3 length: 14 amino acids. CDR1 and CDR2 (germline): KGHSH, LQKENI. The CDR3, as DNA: TGTGCCAGCTCACCACCCCGGGAGGGCCTTTCTCTGTTCTTC. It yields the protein CASSPPREGLSLFF.

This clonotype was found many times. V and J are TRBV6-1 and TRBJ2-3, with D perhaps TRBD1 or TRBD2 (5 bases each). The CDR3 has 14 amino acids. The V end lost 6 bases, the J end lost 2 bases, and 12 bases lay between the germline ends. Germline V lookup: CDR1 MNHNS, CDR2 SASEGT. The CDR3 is CASSNGAFTDTQYF. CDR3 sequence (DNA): TGTGCCAGCAGCAACGGGGCCTTCACAGATACGCAGTATTTT.

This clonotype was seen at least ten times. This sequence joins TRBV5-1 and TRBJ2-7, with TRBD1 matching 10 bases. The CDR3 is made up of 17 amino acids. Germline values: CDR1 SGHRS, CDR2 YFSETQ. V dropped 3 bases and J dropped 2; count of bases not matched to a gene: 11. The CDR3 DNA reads TGCGCCAGCAGCTCGATGGAATCCGGGACAGGGGCCTACGAGCAGTACTTC. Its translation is CASSSMESGTGAYEQYF.

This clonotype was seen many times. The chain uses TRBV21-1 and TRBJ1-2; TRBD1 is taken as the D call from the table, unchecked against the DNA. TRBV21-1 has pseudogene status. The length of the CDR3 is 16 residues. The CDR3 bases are TGTGCCAGCAGCCCTCGGGCAGGACCAGCCTCCTATGGCTACACCTTC. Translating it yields CASSPRAGPASYGYTF.

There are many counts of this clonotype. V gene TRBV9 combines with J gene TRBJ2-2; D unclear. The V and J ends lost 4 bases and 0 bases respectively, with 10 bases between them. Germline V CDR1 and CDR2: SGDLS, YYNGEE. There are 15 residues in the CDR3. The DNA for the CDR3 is TGTGCCAGCAGCACCTCGACTTCGAACACCGGGGAGCTGTTTTTT. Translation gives CASSTSTSNTGELFF.

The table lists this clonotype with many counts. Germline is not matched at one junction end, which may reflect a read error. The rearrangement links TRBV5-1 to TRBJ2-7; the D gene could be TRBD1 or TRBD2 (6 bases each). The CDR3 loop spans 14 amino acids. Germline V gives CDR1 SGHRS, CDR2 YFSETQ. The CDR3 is CASSWGASSNEQYF. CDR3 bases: TGCGCCAGCAGCTGGGGGGCTAGCTCCAACGAGCAGTACTTC.

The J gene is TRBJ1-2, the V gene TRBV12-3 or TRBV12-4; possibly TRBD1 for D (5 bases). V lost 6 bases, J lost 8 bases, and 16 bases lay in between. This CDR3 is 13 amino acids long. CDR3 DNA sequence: TGTGCCAGCAGCAAACTCAGGGCCCAGGGCTACACCTTC. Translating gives CASSKLRAQGYTF.

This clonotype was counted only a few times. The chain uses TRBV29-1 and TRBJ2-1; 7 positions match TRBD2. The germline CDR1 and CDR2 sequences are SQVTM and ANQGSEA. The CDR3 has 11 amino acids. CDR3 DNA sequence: TGCAGTGGGGGGGACTACAATGAGCAGTTCTTC. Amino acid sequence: CSGGDYNEQFF.

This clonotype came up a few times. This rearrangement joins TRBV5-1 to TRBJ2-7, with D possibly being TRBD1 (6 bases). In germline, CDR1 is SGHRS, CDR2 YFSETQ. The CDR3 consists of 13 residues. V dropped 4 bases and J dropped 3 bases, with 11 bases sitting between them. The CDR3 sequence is CASSTGQFYEQYF. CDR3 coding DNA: TGCGCCAGCAGCACAGGACAGTTCTACGAGCAGTACTTC. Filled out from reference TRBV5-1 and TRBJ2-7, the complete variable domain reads KAGVTQTPRYLIKTRGQQVTLSCSPISGHRSVSWYQQTPGQGLQFLFEYFSETQRNKGNFPGRFSGRQFSNSRSEMNVSTLELGDSALYLCASSTGQFYEQYFGPGTRLTVT.

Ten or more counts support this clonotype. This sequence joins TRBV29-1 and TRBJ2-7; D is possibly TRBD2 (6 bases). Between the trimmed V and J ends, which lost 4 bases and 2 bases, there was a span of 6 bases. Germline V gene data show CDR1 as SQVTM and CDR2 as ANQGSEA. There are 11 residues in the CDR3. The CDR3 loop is CSVAGAYEQYF. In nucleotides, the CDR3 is TGCAGCGTTGCGGGGGCCTACGAGCAGTACTTC.

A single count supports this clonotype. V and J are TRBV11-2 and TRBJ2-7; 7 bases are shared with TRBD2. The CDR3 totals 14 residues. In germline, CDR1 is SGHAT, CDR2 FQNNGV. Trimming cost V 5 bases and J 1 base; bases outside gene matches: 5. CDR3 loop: CASSPSSGSYEQYF. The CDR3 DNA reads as TGTGCCAGCAGCCCCTCTAGCGGTTCCTACGAGCAGTACTTC. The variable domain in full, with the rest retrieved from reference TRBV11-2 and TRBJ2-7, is EAGVAQSPRYKIIEKRQSVAFWCNPISGHATLYWYQQILGQGPKLLIQFQNNGVVDDSQLPKDRFSAERLKGVDSTLKIQPAKLEDSAVYLCASSPSSGSYEQYFGPGTRLTVT.

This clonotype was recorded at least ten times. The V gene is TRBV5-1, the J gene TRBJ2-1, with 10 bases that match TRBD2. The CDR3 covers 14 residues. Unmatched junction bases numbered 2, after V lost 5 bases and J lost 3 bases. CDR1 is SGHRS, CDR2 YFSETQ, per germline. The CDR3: CASSGLADYNEQFF. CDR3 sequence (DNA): TGCGCCAGCAGTGGACTAGCGGACTACAATGAGCAGTTCTTC.

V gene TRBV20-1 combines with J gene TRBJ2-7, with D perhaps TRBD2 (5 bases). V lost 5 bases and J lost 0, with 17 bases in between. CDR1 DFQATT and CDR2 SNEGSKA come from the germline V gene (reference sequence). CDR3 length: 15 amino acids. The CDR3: CSAHRTIRGSYEQYF. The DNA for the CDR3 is TGCAGTGCTCACCGGACCATTCGGGGCTCCTACGAGCAGTACTTC.

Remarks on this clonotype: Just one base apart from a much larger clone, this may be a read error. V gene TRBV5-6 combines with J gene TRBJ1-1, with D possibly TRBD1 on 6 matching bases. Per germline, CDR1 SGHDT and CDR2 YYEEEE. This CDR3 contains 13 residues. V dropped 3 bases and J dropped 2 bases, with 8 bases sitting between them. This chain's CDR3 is CASSWGLNTEAFF. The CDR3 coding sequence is TGTGCCAGCAGCTGGGGGCTCAACACTGAAGCTTTCTTT. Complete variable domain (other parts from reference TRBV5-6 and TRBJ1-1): DAGVTQSPTHLIKTRGQQVTLRCSPKSGHDTVSWYQQALGQGPQFIFQYYEEEERQRGNFPDRFSGHQFPNYSSELNVNALLLGDSALYLCASSWGLNTEAFFGQGTRLTVV.

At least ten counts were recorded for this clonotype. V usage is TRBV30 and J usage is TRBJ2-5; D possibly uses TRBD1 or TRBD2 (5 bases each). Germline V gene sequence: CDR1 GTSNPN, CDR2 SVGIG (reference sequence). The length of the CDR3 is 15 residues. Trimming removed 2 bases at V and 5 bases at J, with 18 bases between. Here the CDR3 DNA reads TGTGCCTGGAGTCCGGGATCCAGCAAGGGGGAGACCCAGTACTTC. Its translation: CAWSPGSSKGETQYF.

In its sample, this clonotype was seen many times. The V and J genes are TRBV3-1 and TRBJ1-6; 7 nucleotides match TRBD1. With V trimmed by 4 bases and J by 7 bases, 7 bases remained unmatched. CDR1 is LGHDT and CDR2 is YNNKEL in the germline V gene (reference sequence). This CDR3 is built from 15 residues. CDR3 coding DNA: TGTGCCAGCAGCCGGAACACAGGGGTCAATTCACCCCTCCACTTT. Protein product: CASSRNTGVNSPLHF.

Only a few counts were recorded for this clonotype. CDR3 amino acids: CASSFMRGTGELFF. Written as DNA, the CDR3 is TGTGCCAGCAGCTTTATGAGGGGGACCGGGGAGCTGTTTTTT. The chain joins TRBV7-8 to TRBJ2-2; a weak D match, TRBD1 (6 bases). V was shortened by 3 bases and J by 5 bases, with 10 bases between the two germline ends. This CDR3 comprises 14 residues. Germline V lookup: CDR1 SGHVS, CDR2 FQNEAQ.

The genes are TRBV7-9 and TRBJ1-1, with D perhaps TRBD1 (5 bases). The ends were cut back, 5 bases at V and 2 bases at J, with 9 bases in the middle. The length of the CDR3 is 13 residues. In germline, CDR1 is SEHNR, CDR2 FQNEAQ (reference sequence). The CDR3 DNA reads TGTGCCAGCAGCCCGACAGTAAACACTGAAGCTTTCTTT. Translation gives CASSPTVNTEAFF.

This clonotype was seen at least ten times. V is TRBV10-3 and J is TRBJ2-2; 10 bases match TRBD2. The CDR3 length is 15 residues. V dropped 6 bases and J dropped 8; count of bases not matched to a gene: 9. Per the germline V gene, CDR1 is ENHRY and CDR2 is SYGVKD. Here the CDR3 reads CAISAKTSGLGELFF. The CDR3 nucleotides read TGTGCCATCAGCGCAAAGACTAGCGGGTTGGGGGAGCTGTTTTTT.

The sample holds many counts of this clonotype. Here the CDR3 DNA reads TGTGCCAGCAGTGAAAGTCCAGGGGTAGATACGCAGTATTTT. As protein: CASSESPGVDTQYF. This sequence joins TRBV2 and TRBJ2-3; D is possibly TRBD1 (6 bases). CDR1 is SNHLY, CDR2 FYNNEI, per germline. The V and J ends lost 2 bases and 5 bases respectively, with 11 bases between them. CDR3 length: 14 residues.

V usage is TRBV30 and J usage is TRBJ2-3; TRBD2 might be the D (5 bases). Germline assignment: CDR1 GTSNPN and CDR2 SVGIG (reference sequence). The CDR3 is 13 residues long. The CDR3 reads CALEAEITDTQYF. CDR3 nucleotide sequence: TGTGCGTTGGAAGCGGAGATCACAGATACGCAGTATTTT.

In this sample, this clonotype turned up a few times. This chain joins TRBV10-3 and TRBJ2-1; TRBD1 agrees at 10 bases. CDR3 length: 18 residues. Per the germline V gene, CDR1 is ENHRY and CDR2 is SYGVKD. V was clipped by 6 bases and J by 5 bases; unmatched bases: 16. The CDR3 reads CAISGDRGRESVHNEQFF. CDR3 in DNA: TGTGCCATCAGCGGGGACAGGGGAAGGGAAAGTGTACACAATGAGCAGTTCTTC.

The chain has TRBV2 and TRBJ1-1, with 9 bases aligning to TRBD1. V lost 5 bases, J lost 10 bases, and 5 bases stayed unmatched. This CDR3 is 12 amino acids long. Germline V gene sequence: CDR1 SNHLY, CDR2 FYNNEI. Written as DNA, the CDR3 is TGTGCCAGCAGTCTAGGGACAGGGTTAGCTTTCTTT. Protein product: CASSLGTGLAFF.